Following are 14 T cell receptor beta chains from one sample sequenced in a study of T-cell reconstitution after alpha-beta-depleted transplantation in children. The library targeted TCRbeta and was prepared with unique molecular identifiers. TCRdb processed the PCR reads anew with MiXCR; each CDR3 protein has one entry. The profile shows hundreds of thousands of distinct CDR3 sequences, roughly 14% of them singletons. The starting material was PBMCs, obtained before TCRalphabeta/CD19-depleted stem cell transplant. These receptors came from a girl aged 2-10 years with congenital amegakaryocytic thrombocytopenia, due to receive a stem cell transplant.

Comment on this clonotype: This clone may be a read error of a much larger clone one base away. V gene TRBV20-1 combines with J gene TRBJ2-3, with D possibly TRBD2 on 6 matching bases. Germline lookup yields CDR1 DFQATT and CDR2 SNEGSKA (reference sequence). The CDR3 is 15 amino acids. The CDR3 sequence: CSASGGPGVTDTQNF. The CDR3 region has the DNA TGCAGTGCTTCTGGAGGGCCAGGCGTGACAGATACGCAGAATTTT.

This clonotype was seen at least ten times. The gene calls are TRBV6-5 and TRBJ1-4; D perhaps matches TRBD1 (6 bases). CDR3 length: 15 amino acids. V lost 3 bases, J lost 8 bases, and 16 bases lay in between. Germline assignment: CDR1 MNHEY and CDR2 SVGAGI. The CDR3 here is CASSYRSGGREKLFF. The DNA of the CDR3 is TGTGCCAGCAGTTATAGGTCGGGGGGCCGCGAAAAACTGTTTTTT.

The chain carries TRBV30 and TRBJ2-5; possible D gene TRBD1, 5 bases. Trimming stripped 0 bases from V and 1 base from J, with 12 bases between. The germline gives CDR1 GTSNPN, CDR2 SVGIG (reference sequence). The CDR3 is 15 amino acids. The CDR3 sequence is CAWSVRSTVQETQYF. CDR3 DNA sequence: TGTGCCTGGAGTGTACGGTCGACAGTCCAAGAGACCCAGTACTTC.

This clonotype showed up many times. J is TRBJ2-3 and V is TRBV5-1, with 10 nucleotides matching TRBD2. V lost 2 bases, J lost 0 bases, and 18 bases stayed unmatched. CDR1 is SGHRS, CDR2 YFSETQ, per germline. The CDR3 spans 21 residues. Written as DNA, the CDR3 is TGCGCCAGCAGCTTAGCACCTTCCGGACTAGCGGCGAGTGCTAGCACAGATACGCAGTATTTT. Translated, it gives CASSLAPSGLAASASTDTQYF. The complete variable domain, with remaining parts taken from reference TRBV5-1 and TRBJ2-3, reads KAGVTQTPRYLIKTRGQQVTLSCSPISGHRSVSWYQQTPGQGLQFLFEYFSETQRNKGNFPGRFSGRQFSNSRSEMNVSTLELGDSALYLCASSLAPSGLAASASTDTQYFGPGTRLTVL.

Many counts were recorded for this clonotype. This chain joins TRBV5-8 and TRBJ1-1; D is ambiguous. Germline V lookup: CDR1 SGHTS, CDR2 YDEGEE. There are 12 residues in the CDR3. V was trimmed by 1 base and J by 1 base, leaving 2 bases between them. The CDR3 DNA is TGTGCCAGCAGCTTGTGGAACACTGAAGCTTTCTTT. This gives the protein CASSLWNTEAFF.

This rearrangement joins TRBV7-9 to TRBJ2-5, with a possible D match to TRBD1 (5 bases). CDR1 is SEHNR, CDR2 FQNEAQ, per germline (reference sequence). This CDR3 has 13 amino acids. V was shortened by 3 bases and J by 2 bases, with 7 bases between the two germline ends. In DNA, the CDR3 is TGTGCCAGCAGCTTCTACAGGCAAGAGACCCAGTACTTC. It yields the protein CASSFYRQETQYF. The complete variable domain, with remaining parts taken from reference TRBV7-9 and TRBJ2-5, reads DTGVSQNPRHKITKRGQNVTFRCDPISEHNRLYWYRQTLGQGPEFLTYFQNEAQLEKSRLLSDRFSAERPKGSFSTLEIQRTEQGDSAMYLCASSFYRQETQYFGPGTRLLVL.

This clonotype was recorded at least ten times. This rearrangement joins TRBV10-3 to TRBJ2-1; 10 bases line up with TRBD2. Germline V gene lookup returns CDR1 ENHRY and CDR2 SYGVKD. The CDR3 is 12 residues long. The DNA of the CDR3 is TGTGCTACTAGCGGGACCTACAATGAGCAGTTCTTC. Translated, it gives CATSGTYNEQFF.

This clonotype appeared many times. The V and J genes are TRBV20-1 and TRBJ2-1; D may be TRBD2 (5 bases). V was trimmed by 0 bases and J by 11 bases, leaving 11 bases between them. Germline values: CDR1 DFQATT, CDR2 SNEGSKA (reference sequence). The CDR3 is 12 residues long. DNA for the CDR3: TGCAGTGCTAGAGATCGGTGGGAGAAGCAGTTCTTC. Translation: CSARDRWEKQFF.

CDR3 nucleotides: TGTGCCAGCAGCTTAGTAGCGGTTCCCTACGAGCAGTACTTC. It translates to CASSLVAVPYEQYF. The rearrangement uses TRBV11-2 and TRBJ2-7; D possibly corresponds to TRBD2 (6 bases). The CDR3 covers 14 residues. CDR1 SGHAT and CDR2 FQNNGV come from the germline V gene. V was trimmed by 1 base and J by 2 bases, leaving 9 bases between them.

This clonotype was found many times. V and J are TRBV20-1 and TRBJ1-2; D might be TRBD1 (5 bases). With 0 bases removed from V and 4 bases from J, the gap between germline ends came to 12 bases. The germline V gene encodes CDR1 DFQATT and CDR2 SNEGSKA (reference sequence). The CDR3 spans 14 residues. CDR3 region: CSARDPGTVYGYTF. The CDR3 region has the DNA TGCAGTGCTAGAGATCCTGGGACGGTCTATGGCTACACCTTC.

The chain combines TRBV29-1 with TRBJ1-1; 7 nucleotides line up with TRBD1. V was pared by 3 bases and J by 0 bases, with 13 bases of the junction left unmatched. The germline V gene encodes CDR1 SQVTM and CDR2 ANQGSEA. The CDR3 length is 17 residues. The CDR3 nucleotides read TGCAGCGTTGACACCCCGACAGGGTTTGGGCTGAACACTGAAGCTTTCTTT. This encodes CSVDTPTGFGLNTEAFF.

This clonotype was detected many times. The chain uses TRBV29-1 and TRBJ2-3; 9 nucleotides line up with TRBD2. The ends lost 3 bases at V and 5 bases at J; junction bases unmatched: 9. Germline assignment: CDR1 SQVTM and CDR2 ANQGSEA. This CDR3 is 15 amino acids long. This chain's CDR3 is CSVDPWAGGIDTQYF. The CDR3 region has the DNA TGCAGCGTTGATCCTTGGGCGGGAGGGATAGATACGCAGTATTTT.

The gene calls are TRBV30 and TRBJ2-3, with D unclear. Germline-derived CDR1 and CDR2 are GTSNPN and SVGIG (reference sequence). This CDR3 has 16 amino acids. V dropped 3 bases and J dropped 2 bases, with 18 bases sitting between them. The CDR3 DNA reads TGTGCCTGGAGCCCCCTGGGGAACGTGGCCACAGATACGCAGTATTTT. This codes for CAWSPLGNVATDTQYF.

This clonotype showed up just a few times. The chain is built from TRBV11-2 and TRBJ2-1, with D possibly matching TRBD2 (6 bases). Germline V gene data show CDR1 as SGHAT and CDR2 as FQNNGV. The CDR3 totals 18 residues. Trimming stripped 0 bases from V and 0 bases from J, with 15 bases between. The DNA for the CDR3 is TGTGCCAGCAGCTTAGATCGGTTCGAGGGAGGCTCCTACAATGAGCAGTTCTTC. This translates into CASSLDRFEGGSYNEQFF.